These T cell receptor beta chains were read from a single sample in a study of T-cell reconstitution after alpha-beta-depleted transplantation in children. Via MiXCR, TCRdb re-called the PCR reads, giving one row per CDR3 protein. Altogether hundreds of thousands of distinct CDR3 sequences are present, 15% to 20% being singletons, with the ten largest covering 35% to 50%. Source: PBMCs, mostly from graft donor cells, taken 360 days after TCRalphabeta/CD19-depleted stem cell transplant. The receptors derive from a male patient aged 2-9 years who had a stem cell transplant for acute lymphoblastic leukemia, so the T cells may come from the graft donor. Each CDR3 is given with its conserved first and last residue. Fields, in order: J gene, V gene, clone size, D gene, CDR3 protein, CDR3 DNA. A D gene is named only where the DNA matches it firmly. Where a row states a size, it is once, few, many or the class of an expanded clone; other rows omit it.

J gene: TRBJ2-1
V gene: TRBV7-9
clone size: once
D gene: TRBD2
CDR3 protein: CASSSPSSGRDNEQFF
CDR3 DNA: TGTGCCAGCAGCTCACCCTCTAGCGGGAGGGACAATGAGCAGTTCTTC

J gene: TRBJ2-7
V gene: TRBV7-3
clone size: -
D gene: TRBD2
CDR3 protein: CASSLSRLAGTYEQYF
CDR3 DNA: TGTGCCAGCAGCTTGTCCCGGCTAGCGGGAACCTACGAGCAGTACTTC

J gene: TRBJ2-5
V gene: TRBV6-2/TRBV6-3
clone size: many
D gene: -
CDR3 protein: CASSYSMGRSETQYF
CDR3 DNA: TGTGCCAGCAGTTACTCGATGGGTCGATCAGAGACCCAGTACTTC

J gene: TRBJ1-1
V gene: TRBV6-2/TRBV6-3
clone size: -
D gene: -
CDR3 protein: CASSQGERAFF
CDR3 DNA: TGTGCCAGCAGTCAAGGGGAAAGGGCTTTCTTT

J gene: TRBJ2-4
V gene: TRBV11-2
clone size: -
D gene: -
CDR3 protein: CASSFRGMGSIAKNIQYF
CDR3 DNA: TGTGCCAGCAGTTTCAGGGGAATGGGGAGCATAGCCAAAAACATTCAGTACTTC

J gene: TRBJ2-7
V gene: TRBV12-3/TRBV12-4
clone size: few
D gene: TRBD2
CDR3 protein: CASKPGLAGEGYEQYF
CDR3 DNA: TGTGCCAGCAAACCGGGACTAGCGGGAGAAGGATACGAGCAGTACTTC

J gene: TRBJ2-2
V gene: TRBV7-2
clone size: -
D gene: -
CDR3 protein: CASSFESTGELFF
CDR3 DNA: TGTGCCAGCAGCTTCGAGTCCACCGGGGAGCTGTTTTTT

J gene: TRBJ2-3
V gene: TRBV27
clone size: -
D gene: TRBD2
CDR3 protein: CASSLFPSGRADTQYF
CDR3 DNA: TGTGCCAGCAGTTTATTCCCTAGCGGGAGGGCGGATACGCAGTATTTT

J gene: TRBJ2-7
V gene: TRBV7-3
clone size: few
D gene: TRBD2
CDR3 protein: CASSFLAGSSYEQYF
CDR3 DNA: TGTGCCAGCAGCTTTCTAGCGGGAAGCTCCTACGAGCAGTACTTC

J gene: TRBJ2-7
V gene: TRBV9
clone size: many
D gene: TRBD2
CDR3 protein: CASSVGLADYYEQYF
CDR3 DNA: TGTGCCAGCAGCGTAGGACTAGCGGACTACTACGAGCAGTACTTC